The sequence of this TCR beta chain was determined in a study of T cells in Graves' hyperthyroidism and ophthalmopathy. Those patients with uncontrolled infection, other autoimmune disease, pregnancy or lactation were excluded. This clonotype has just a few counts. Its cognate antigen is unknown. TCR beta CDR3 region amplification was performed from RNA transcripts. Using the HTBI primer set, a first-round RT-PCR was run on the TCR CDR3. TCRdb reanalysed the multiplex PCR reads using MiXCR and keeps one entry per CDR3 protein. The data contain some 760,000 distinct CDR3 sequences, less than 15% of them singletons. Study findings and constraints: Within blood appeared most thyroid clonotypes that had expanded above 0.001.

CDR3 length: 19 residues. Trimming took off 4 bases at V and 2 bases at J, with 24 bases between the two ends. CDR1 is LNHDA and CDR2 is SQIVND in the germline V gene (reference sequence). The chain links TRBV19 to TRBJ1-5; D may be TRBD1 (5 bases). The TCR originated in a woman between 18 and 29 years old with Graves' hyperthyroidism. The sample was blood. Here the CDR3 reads CASSTTGLLEGFGNQPQHF. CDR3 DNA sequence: TGTGCCAGTAGTACGACGGGACTCTTGGAAGGCTTTGGCAATCAGCCCCAGCATTTT.